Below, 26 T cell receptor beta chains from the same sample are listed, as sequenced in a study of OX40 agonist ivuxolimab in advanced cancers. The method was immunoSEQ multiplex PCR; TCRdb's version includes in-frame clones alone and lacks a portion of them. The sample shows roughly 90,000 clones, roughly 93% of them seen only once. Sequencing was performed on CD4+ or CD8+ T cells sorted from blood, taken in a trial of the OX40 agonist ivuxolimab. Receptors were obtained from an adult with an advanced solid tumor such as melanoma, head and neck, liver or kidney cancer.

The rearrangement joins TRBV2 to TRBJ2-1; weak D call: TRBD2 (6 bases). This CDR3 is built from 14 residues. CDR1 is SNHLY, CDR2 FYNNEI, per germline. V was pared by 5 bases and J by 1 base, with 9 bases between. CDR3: CASSPRESYNEQFF. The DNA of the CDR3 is TGTGCCAGCAGTCCCCGGGAGTCCTACAATGAGCAGTTCTTC.

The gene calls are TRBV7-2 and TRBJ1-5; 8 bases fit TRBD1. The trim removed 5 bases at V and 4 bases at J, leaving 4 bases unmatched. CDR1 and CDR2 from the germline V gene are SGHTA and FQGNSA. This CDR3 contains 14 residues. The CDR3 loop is CASSPRTGNQPQHF. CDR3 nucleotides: TGTGCCAGCAGCCCAAGGACAGGGAATCAGCCCCAGCATTTT.

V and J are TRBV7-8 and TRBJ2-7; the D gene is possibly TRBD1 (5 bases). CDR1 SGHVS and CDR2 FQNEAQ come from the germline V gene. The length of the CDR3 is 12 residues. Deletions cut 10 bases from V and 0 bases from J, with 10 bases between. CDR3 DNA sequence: TGTGCCATAAGGGGCAGCTCCTACGAGCAGTACTTC. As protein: CAIRGSSYEQYF.

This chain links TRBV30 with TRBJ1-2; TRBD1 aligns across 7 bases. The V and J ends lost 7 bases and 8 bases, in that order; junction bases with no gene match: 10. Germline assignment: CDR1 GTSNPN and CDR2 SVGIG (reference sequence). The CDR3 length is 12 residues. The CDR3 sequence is CASWEGAGGYTF. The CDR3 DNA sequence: TGTGCCTCATGGGAGGGGGCAGGGGGCTACACCTTC.

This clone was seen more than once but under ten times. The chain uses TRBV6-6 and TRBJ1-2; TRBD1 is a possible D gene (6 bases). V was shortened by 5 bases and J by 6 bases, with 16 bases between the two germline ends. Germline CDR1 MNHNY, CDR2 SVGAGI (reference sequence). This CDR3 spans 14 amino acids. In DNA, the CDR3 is TGTGCCAGCAGTCCAGCGACAGGCCGGCATGGCTACACCTTC. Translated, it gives CASSPATGRHGYTF.

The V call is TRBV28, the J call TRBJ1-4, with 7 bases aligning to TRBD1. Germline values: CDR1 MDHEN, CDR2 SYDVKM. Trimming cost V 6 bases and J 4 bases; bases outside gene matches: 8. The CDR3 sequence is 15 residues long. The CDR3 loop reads CASRQGGHHNEKLFF. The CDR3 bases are TGTGCCAGCAGGCAGGGGGGCCACCATAATGAAAAACTGTTTTTT.

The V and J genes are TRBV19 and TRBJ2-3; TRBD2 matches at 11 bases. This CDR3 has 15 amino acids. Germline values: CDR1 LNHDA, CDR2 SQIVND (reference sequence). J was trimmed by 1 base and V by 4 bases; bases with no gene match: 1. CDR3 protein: CASSKLAGGTDTQYF. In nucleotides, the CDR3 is TGTGCCAGTAGTAAACTAGCGGGAGGCACAGATACGCAGTATTTT.

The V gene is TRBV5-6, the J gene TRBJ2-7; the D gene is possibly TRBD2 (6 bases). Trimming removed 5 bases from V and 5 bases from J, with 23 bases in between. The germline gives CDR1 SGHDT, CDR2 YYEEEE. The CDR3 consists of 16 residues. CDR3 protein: CASRRGLVGGGHEQYF. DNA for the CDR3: TGTGCCAGCAGACGGGGTTTGGTGGGAGGTGGCCACGAGCAGTACTTC.

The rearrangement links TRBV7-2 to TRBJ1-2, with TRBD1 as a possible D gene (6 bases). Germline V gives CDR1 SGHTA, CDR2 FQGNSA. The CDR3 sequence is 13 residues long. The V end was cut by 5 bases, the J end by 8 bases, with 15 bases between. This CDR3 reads CASSPGQKGGYTF. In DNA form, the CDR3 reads TGTGCCAGCAGCCCCGGACAGAAAGGGGGCTACACCTTC.

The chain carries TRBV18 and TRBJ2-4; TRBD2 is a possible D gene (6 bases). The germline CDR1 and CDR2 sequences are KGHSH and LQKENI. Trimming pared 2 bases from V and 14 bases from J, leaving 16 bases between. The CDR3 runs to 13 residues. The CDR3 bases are TGTGCCAGCTCACCAATTTCGGAGGGGAGAGAGTACTTC. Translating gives CASSPISEGREYF. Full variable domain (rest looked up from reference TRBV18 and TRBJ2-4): NAGVMQNPRHLVRRRGQEARLRCSPMKGHSHVYWYRQLPEEGLKFMVYLQKENIIDESGMPKERFSAEFPKEGPSILRIQQVVRGDSAAYFCASSPISEGREYFGAGTRLSVL.

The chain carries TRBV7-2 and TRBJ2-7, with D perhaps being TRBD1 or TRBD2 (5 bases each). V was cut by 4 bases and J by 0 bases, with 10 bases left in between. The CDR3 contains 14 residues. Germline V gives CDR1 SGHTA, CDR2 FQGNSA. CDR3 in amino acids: CASSYGTGSYEQYF. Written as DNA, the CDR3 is TGTGCCAGCAGCTACGGGACGGGCTCCTACGAGCAGTACTTC.

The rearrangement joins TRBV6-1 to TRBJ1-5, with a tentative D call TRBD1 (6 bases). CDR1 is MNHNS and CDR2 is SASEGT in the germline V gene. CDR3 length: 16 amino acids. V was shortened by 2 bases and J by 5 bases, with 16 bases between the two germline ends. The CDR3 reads CASSETGLPQYQPQHF. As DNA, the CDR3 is TGTGCCAGCAGTGAAACAGGGCTCCCCCAATATCAGCCCCAGCATTTT.

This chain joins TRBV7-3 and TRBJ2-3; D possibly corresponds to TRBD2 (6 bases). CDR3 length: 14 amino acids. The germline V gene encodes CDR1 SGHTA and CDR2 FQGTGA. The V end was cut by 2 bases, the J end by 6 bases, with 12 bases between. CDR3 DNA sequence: TGTGCCAGCAGCTTAGATACTAGCCGGGATACGCAGTATTTT. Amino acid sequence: CASSLDTSRDTQYF.

CDR3 amino acids: CASSIRDTGTSGRAEQFF. In nucleotides, the CDR3 is TGTGCCAGTAGTATTAGGGATACCGGGACTAGCGGGAGGGCTGAGCAGTTCTTC. V is TRBV19 and J is TRBJ2-1, with 16 bases fitting TRBD2. V lost 3 bases and J lost 9; bases outside the gene matches: 11. Germline V gene sequence: CDR1 LNHDA, CDR2 SQIVND (reference sequence). This CDR3 is 18 amino acids long.

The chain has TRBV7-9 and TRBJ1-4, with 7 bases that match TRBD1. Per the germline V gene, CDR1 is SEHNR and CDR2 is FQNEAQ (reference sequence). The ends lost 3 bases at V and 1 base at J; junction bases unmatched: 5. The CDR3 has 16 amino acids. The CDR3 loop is CASSLTGMGTNEKLFF. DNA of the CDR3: TGTGCCAGCAGCTTGACAGGGATGGGAACTAATGAAAAACTGTTTTTT.

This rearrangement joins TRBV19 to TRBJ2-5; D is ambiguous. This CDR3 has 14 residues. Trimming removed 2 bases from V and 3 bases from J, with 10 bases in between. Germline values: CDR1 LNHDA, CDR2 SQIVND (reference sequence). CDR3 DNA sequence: TGTGCCAGTAGTATAAGGTCTGGGAAAGAGACCCAGTACTTC. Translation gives CASSIRSGKETQYF.

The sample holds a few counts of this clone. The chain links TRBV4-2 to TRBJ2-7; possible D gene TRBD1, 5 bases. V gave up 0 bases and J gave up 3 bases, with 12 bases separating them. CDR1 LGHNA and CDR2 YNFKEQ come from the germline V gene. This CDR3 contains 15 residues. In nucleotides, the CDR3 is TGTGCCAGCAGCCAAGACTTAGACAGATACTACGAGCAGTACTTC. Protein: CASSQDLDRYYEQYF.

CDR3 amino acids: CASSQGRTHTGELFF. The CDR3 nucleotides read TGTGCCAGCAGCCAAGGGAGGACACACACCGGGGAGCTGTTTTTT. The genes are TRBV4-2 and TRBJ2-2; perhaps D is TRBD1 or TRBD2 (5 bases each). Trimming removed 1 base from V and 3 bases from J, with 9 bases in between. CDR1 and CDR2 from the germline V gene are LGHNA and YNFKEQ. The CDR3 covers 15 residues.

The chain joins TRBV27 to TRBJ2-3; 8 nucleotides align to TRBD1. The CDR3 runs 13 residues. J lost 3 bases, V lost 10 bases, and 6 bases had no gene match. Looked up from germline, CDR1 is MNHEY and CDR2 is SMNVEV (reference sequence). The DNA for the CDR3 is TGTGCCACCCGGGACAGGATTACAGATACGCAGTATTTT. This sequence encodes CATRDRITDTQYF.

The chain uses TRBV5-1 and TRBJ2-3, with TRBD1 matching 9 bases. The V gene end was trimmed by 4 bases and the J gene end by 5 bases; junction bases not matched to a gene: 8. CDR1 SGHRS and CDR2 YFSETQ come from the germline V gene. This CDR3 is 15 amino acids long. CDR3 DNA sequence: TGCGCCAGCAGCCAGAACAGGGGGCCCGGAGATACGCAGTATTTT. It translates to CASSQNRGPGDTQYF.

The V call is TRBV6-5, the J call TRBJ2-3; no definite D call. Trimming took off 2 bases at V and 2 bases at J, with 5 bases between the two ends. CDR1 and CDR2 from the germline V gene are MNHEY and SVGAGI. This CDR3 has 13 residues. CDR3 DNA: TGTGCCAGCAGTTACACAGACACAGATACGCAGTATTTT. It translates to CASSYTDTDTQYF.

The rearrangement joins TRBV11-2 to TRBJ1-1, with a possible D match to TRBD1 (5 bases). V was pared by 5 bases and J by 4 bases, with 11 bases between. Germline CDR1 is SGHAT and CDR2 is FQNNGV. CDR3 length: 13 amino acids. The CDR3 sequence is CASSPGLATEAFF. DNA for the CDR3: TGTGCCAGCAGCCCAGGGTTGGCCACTGAAGCTTTCTTT.

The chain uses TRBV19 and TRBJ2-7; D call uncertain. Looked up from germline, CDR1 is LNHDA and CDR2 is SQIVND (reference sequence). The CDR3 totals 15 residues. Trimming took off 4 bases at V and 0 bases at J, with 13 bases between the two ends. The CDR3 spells CASSTGPSSSYEQYF. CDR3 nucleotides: TGTGCCAGTAGTACAGGACCCTCGAGCTCCTACGAGCAGTACTTC. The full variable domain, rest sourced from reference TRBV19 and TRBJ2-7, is DGGITQSPKYLFRKEGQNVTLSCEQNLNHDAMYWYRQDPGQGLRLIYYSQIVNDFQKGDIAEGYSVSREKKESFPLTVTSAQKNPTAFYLCASSTGPSSSYEQYFGPGTRLTVT.

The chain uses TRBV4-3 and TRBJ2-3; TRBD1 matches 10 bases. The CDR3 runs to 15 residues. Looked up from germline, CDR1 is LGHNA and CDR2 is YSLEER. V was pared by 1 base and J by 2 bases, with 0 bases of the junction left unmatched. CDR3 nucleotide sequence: TGCGCCAGCAGCCAAGGACAGGGGGCCACAGATACGCAGTATTTT. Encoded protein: CASSQGQGATDTQYF.

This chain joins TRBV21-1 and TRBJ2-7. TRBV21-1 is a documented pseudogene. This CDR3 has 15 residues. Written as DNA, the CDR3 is TGTGCCAGCAGCAAAGGTTTGGACGGACCTGACGAGCAGTACTTC. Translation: CASSKGLDGPDEQYF.

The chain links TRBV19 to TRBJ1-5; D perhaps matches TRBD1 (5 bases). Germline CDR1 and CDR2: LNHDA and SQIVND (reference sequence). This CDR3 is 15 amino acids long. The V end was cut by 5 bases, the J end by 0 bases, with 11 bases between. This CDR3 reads CASSRGRNSNQPQHF. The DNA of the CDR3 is TGTGCCAGTAGTCGGGGGAGAAATAGCAATCAGCCCCAGCATTTT.